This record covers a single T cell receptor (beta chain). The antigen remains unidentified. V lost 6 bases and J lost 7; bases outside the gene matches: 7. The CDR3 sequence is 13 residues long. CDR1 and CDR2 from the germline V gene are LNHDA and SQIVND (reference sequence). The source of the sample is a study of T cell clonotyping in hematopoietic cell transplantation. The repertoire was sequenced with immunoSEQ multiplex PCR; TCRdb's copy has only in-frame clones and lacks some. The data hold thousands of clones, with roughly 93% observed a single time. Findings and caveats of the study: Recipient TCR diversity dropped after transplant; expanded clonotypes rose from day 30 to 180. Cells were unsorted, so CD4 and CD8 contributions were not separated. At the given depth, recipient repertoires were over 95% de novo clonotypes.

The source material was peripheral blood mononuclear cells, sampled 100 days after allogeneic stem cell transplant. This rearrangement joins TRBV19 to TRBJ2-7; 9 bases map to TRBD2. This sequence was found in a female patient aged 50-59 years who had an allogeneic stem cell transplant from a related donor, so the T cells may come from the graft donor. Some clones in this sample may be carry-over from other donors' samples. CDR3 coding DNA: TGTGCCAGTAGGGGGCTAGCGGGGAGGGAGCAGTACTTC. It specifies CASRGLAGREQYF.